This T cell receptor beta chain was captured by sequencing in a study of T cell responses to AZD1222 COVID-19 vaccine. The germline V gene encodes CDR1 MDHEN and CDR2 SYDVKM. The CDR3 is 12 amino acids. Trimming left V 5 bases short and J 7 bases short, with 11 bases between. The study, taken as a whole, reports: Baseline seropositivity occurred in only 5 to 7 AZD1222 recipients. Without day 14 samples, only post-peak T cell repertoires were studied. Targeting of unmutated variant regions was reportedly seen in nearly half of spike-specific TCRs.

Profiled with immunoSEQ multiplex PCR; TCRdb holds only in-frame clones, not every one. The sample holds about 92,000 clones, just over 85% seen once. With regard to this clone: The antigen remains undetermined.

The sequence was collected from an adult in good health. The source was peripheral blood, collected on day 0 of AZD1222 vaccination. The chain employs TRBV28 and TRBJ1-1; D remains ambiguous. CDR3 DNA: TGTGCCAGCAGTACCCAGATAGTTGAAGCTTTCTTT. This codes for CASSTQIVEAFF.